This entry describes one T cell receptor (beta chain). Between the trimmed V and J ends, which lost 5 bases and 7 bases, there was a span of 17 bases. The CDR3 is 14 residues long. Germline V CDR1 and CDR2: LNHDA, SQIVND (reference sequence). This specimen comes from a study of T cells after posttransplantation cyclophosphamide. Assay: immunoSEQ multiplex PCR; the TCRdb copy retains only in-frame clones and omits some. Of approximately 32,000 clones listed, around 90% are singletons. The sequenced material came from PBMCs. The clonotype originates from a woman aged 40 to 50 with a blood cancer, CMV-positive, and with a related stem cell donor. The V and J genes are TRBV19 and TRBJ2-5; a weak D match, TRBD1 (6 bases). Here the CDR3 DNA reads TGTGCCAGTAGTTACGACAGGTCATTGGGGACCCAGTACTTC. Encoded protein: CASSYDRSLGTQYF.